These 14 T cell receptor beta chains came from one sample sequenced in a study of T cell changes during pregnancy in multiple sclerosis. Here immunoSEQ multiplex PCR was the method, and the copy in TCRdb shows in-frame clones only, minus some. The data show about 40,000 clones, roughly 94% seen once. The sample in question was peripheral blood, obtained in the third trimester of pregnancy. The receptors derive from a female donor with multiple sclerosis, enrolled in a pregnancy study.

With regard to this clone: At one end, the junction sequence differs from germline, possibly due to a read error. The chain links TRBV7-7 to TRBJ2-7; a possible D gene is TRBD1 (6 bases). Germline CDR1 and CDR2: SSHAT and FNYEAQ (reference sequence). The CDR3 extends over 14 amino acids. Written as DNA, the CDR3 is TGTGCTAGCAGCTTAGTACAGGGAGCCTACGAGCAGTACTTC. Its protein is CASSLVQGAYEQYF.

V usage is TRBV19 and J usage is TRBJ1-3; TRBD1 matches 7 bases. The germline V gene encodes CDR1 LNHDA and CDR2 SQIVND (reference sequence). The CDR3 is 18 residues long. The V segment lost 3 bases and the J segment 3 bases; nucleotides outside the gene matches: 14. CDR3 coding DNA: TGTGCCAGTAGTATCCTCGCGGGACAGCAAGCTCTTGGAAACACCATATATTTT. Encoded protein: CASSILAGQQALGNTIYF.

This chain uses TRBV29-1 with TRBJ1-6, with 7 bases that match TRBD1. The CDR3 sequence is 14 residues long. The trim removed 3 bases at V and 7 bases at J, leaving 6 bases unmatched. Germline V gene lookup returns CDR1 SQVTM and CDR2 ANQGSEA. CDR3 coding DNA: TGCAGCGTTGACTCGGGACAGCCAAATTCACCCCTCCACTTT. Translating gives CSVDSGQPNSPLHF. Filled out from reference TRBV29-1 and TRBJ1-6, the complete variable domain reads SAVISQKPSRDICQRGTSLTIQCQVDSQVTMMFWYRQQPGQSLTLIATANQGSEATYESGFVIDKFPISRPNLTFSTLTVSNMSPEDSSIYLCSVDSGQPNSPLHFGNGTRLTVT.

The chain carries TRBV5-6 and TRBJ2-7, with D unclear. Trimming cost V 4 bases and J 0 bases, with 14 bases left between them. The CDR3 is made up of 15 amino acids. Germline assignment: CDR1 SGHDT and CDR2 YYEEEE. The DNA for the CDR3 is TGTGCCAGCAGCCCGGATTTAAGGAGCTCCTACGAGCAGTACTTC. Translated, it gives CASSPDLRSSYEQYF.

The chain joins TRBV4-2 to TRBJ2-3; D perhaps matches TRBD1 (5 bases). Trimming left V 4 bases short and J 2 bases short, with 19 bases between. The CDR3 extends over 17 amino acids. CDR1 is LGHNA, CDR2 YNFKEQ, per germline. The CDR3 sequence is CASSRPPGHAPTDTQYF. The CDR3 nucleotides read TGTGCCAGCAGCCGACCCCCCGGACACGCACCCACAGATACGCAGTATTTT.

V usage is TRBV10-3 and J usage is TRBJ1-2, with 7 bases that match TRBD1. J gave up 2 bases and V 5 bases, and 8 bases lay outside the gene matches. This CDR3 is built from 15 residues. Per the germline V gene, CDR1 is ENHRY and CDR2 is SYGVKD. In DNA, the CDR3 is TGTGCCATCAGTCAAACAGGGGCCCCGAACTATGGCTACACCTTC. Amino acids: CAISQTGAPNYGYTF.

This chain links TRBV28 with TRBJ1-5, with D perhaps matching TRBD1 (6 bases). The CDR3 sequence is 14 residues long. In germline, CDR1 is MDHEN, CDR2 SYDVKM. With 2 bases removed from V and 9 bases from J, the gap between germline ends came to 14 bases. CDR3 residues: CASSLTTGQGPQHF. Written as DNA, the CDR3 is TGTGCCAGCAGTTTAACTACAGGGCAGGGGCCCCAGCATTTT.

V usage is TRBV18 and J usage is TRBJ2-1; 10 nucleotides line up with TRBD1. The junction had 8 bases not matched to a gene; V was cut back by 3 bases and J by 6 bases. Germline values: CDR1 KGHSH, CDR2 LQKENI. The CDR3 is made up of 16 amino acids. CDR3 loop: CASSPTTGGSGNEQFF. The CDR3 DNA reads as TGTGCCAGCTCACCCACGACAGGGGGCTCGGGCAATGAGCAGTTCTTC.

The chain employs TRBV6-1 and TRBJ2-7, with 8 nucleotides matching TRBD1. There are 15 residues in the CDR3. CDR1 and CDR2 (germline): MNHNS, SASEGT. V lost 8 bases and J lost 6; bases outside the gene matches: 15. Written as DNA, the CDR3 is TGTGCCAGCGTCAGCCCGGACAGGGTTAATAGCGAGCAGTACTTC. Its protein is CASVSPDRVNSEQYF.

This chain links TRBV2 with TRBJ1-1; tentatively, D is TRBD1 (5 bases). This CDR3 region has 17 residues. Trimming pared 1 base from V and 7 bases from J, leaving 22 bases between. Germline values: CDR1 SNHLY, CDR2 FYNNEI. The CDR3 loop is CASSEEGRGRTLSEAFF. The CDR3 DNA is TGTGCCAGCAGTGAAGAAGGGCGGGGACGGACGTTGAGTGAAGCTTTCTTT.

This chain uses TRBV7-9 with TRBJ1-1, with a possible D match to TRBD1 (5 bases). Between the trimmed V and J ends, which lost 1 base and 0 bases, there was a span of 9 bases. The CDR3 has 15 residues. Germline-derived CDR1 and CDR2 are SEHNR and FQNEAQ (reference sequence). The CDR3 nucleotides read TGTGCCAGCAGCTTAGGGGCAGGGATGAACACTGAAGCTTTCTTT. As protein: CASSLGAGMNTEAFF. Full variable domain (rest looked up from reference TRBV7-9 and TRBJ1-1): DTGVSQNPRHKITKRGQNVTFRCDPISEHNRLYWYRQTLGQGPEFLTYFQNEAQLEKSRLLSDRFSAERPKGSFSTLEIQRTEQGDSAMYLCASSLGAGMNTEAFFGQGTRLTVV.

The chain has TRBV28 and TRBJ2-5, with TRBD2 matching over 7 bases. V dropped 5 bases and J dropped 1; count of bases not matched to a gene: 10. Looked up from germline, CDR1 is MDHEN and CDR2 is SYDVKM. This CDR3 is built from 16 residues. This chain's CDR3 is CASSPSGGAFQETQYF. CDR3 DNA: TGTGCCAGCAGTCCGTCGGGGGGAGCCTTCCAAGAGACCCAGTACTTC.

This chain links TRBV5-1 with TRBJ2-7; 9 bases are a match to TRBD2. The length of the CDR3 is 15 residues. V lost 0 bases and J lost 3; bases outside the gene matches: 4. Germline lookup yields CDR1 SGHRS and CDR2 YFSETQ. CDR3 DNA sequence: TGCGCCAGCAGCTTGGTGGGGACTAGCCACTACGAGCAGTACTTC. Translating gives CASSLVGTSHYEQYF.

The chain carries TRBV6-5 and TRBJ2-7, with 10 bases identical to TRBD2. Per the germline V gene, CDR1 is MNHEY and CDR2 is SVGAGI. Trimming at V came to 0 bases and at J to 2 bases, leaving 4 bases not matched to a gene. This CDR3 has 16 residues. As DNA, the CDR3 is TGTGCCAGCAGTTACTCGGGTCTAGCGGGAGCCTACGAGCAGTACTTC. Residues: CASSYSGLAGAYEQYF.